Below, 21 T cell receptor beta chains from the same sample are listed, as sequenced in a study of OX40 agonist ivuxolimab in advanced cancers. The library was produced with the immunoSEQ multiplex PCR assay. Held by TCRdb, this immuneACCESS table contains in-frame sequences only and omits some clones. Under half of the omission traces to an unresolved V gene where checked; the cause of the rest is unknown. This sample is represented by about 34,000 clones; around 80% of them were singletons. The ten largest clones represent 2.6% of the sample. Sequencing was performed on CD4+ or CD8+ T cells sorted from blood, taken in a trial of the OX40 agonist ivuxolimab. These receptors were taken from an adult with an advanced solid tumor such as melanoma, head and neck, liver or kidney cancer.

This chain joins TRBV5-6 and TRBJ1-4; 7 bases align to TRBD1. The V and J ends lost 4 bases and 7 bases, in that order; junction bases with no gene match: 10. The CDR3 has 15 residues. Germline assignment: CDR1 SGHDT and CDR2 YYEEEE. CDR3 residues: CASSTRDRVSEKLFF. The CDR3 coding sequence is TGTGCCAGCAGCACCAGAGACAGGGTTAGTGAAAAACTGTTTTTT.

The CDR3 sequence is CAWSVLGGIGEQFF. The CDR3 DNA follows: TGTGCCTGGAGTGTACTGGGGGGAATTGGTGAGCAGTTCTTC. The gene calls are TRBV30 and TRBJ2-1; TRBD2 might be the D (6 bases). V lost 0 bases to trimming and J lost 9 bases, with 15 bases between them. Germline CDR1 GTSNPN, CDR2 SVGIG (reference sequence). The CDR3 spans 14 residues. The full variable domain, its missing parts supplied by reference TRBV30 and TRBJ2-1, is SQTIHQWPATLVQPVGSPLSLECTVEGTSNPNLYWYRQAAGRGLQLLFYSVGIGQISSEVPQNLSASRPQDRQFILSSKKLLLSDSGFYLCAWSVLGGIGEQFFGPGTRLTVL.

The V and J genes are TRBV2 and TRBJ1-1; tentatively, D is TRBD1 (6 bases). From germline, CDR1 is SNHLY and CDR2 FYNNEI. The CDR3 has 13 residues. Deletions cut 6 bases from V and 6 bases from J, with 14 bases between. The CDR3 protein is CASSPQGLSEAFF. The CDR3 coding sequence is TGTGCCAGCAGCCCACAGGGTCTCTCTGAAGCTTTCTTT.

This clone is large (0.1 to 1%). The chain employs TRBV27 and TRBJ1-5; D is uncertain. V was cut by 2 bases and J by 9 bases, with 11 bases left in between. The CDR3 covers 13 residues. Germline loops: CDR1 MNHEY, CDR2 SMNVEV (reference sequence). The CDR3: CASSLAARRPQHF. The CDR3 region has the DNA TGTGCCAGCAGTTTAGCCGCGAGACGGCCCCAGCATTTT.

V gene TRBV7-9 combines with J gene TRBJ1-1; D is undetermined. This CDR3 has 11 residues. Looked up from germline, CDR1 is SEHNR and CDR2 is FQNEAQ (reference sequence). V lost 1 base and J 3 bases, leaving 0 bases between the germline ends. The CDR3 region has the DNA TGTGCCAGCAGCTTAGACACTGAAGCTTTCTTT. Amino acid sequence: CASSLDTEAFF.

This clone showed up just a few times. V gene TRBV28 combines with J gene TRBJ2-6; D possibly corresponds to TRBD2 (7 bases). The CDR3 length is 16 residues. Trimming cost V 8 bases and J 4 bases, with 18 bases left between them. Germline CDR1 reads MDHEN; CDR2 reads SYDVKM. For the CDR3, the DNA is TGTGCCAGCGGGGGAGGGGGTAATCCCGGGGCCAACGTCCTGACTTTC. It translates to CASGGGGNPGANVLTF.

V usage is TRBV11-2 and J usage is TRBJ2-3; 10 nucleotides agree with TRBD2. Per the germline V gene, CDR1 is SGHAT and CDR2 is FQNNGV. The CDR3 is made up of 15 amino acids. V lost 5 bases and J lost 6; bases outside the gene matches: 8. The CDR3 sequence is CASSNSGRQEDTQYF. The CDR3 DNA is TGTGCCAGCAGCAATAGCGGGAGGCAGGAGGATACGCAGTATTTT.

The chain recombines TRBV7-5 with TRBJ1-6; TRBD1 is the table's D call and was not checked against the DNA. TRBV7-5 is tagged as a pseudogene. This CDR3 is built from 16 residues. The CDR3 DNA follows: TGTGTCAGAACCCCTCCCAGGGGGGCAGATAATTCACCCCTCCACTTT. Amino acids: CVRTPPRGADNSPLHF.

V is TRBV5-5 and J is TRBJ1-4; D unresolved. Trimming cost V 1 base and J 4 bases, with 8 bases left between them. Germline CDR1 and CDR2: SGHKS and YYEKEE (reference sequence). The CDR3 is made up of 14 amino acids. The CDR3 DNA reads TGTGCCAGCAGCTTGAATGGGCTTAATGAAAAACTGTTTTTT. Translation gives CASSLNGLNEKLFF.

This chain uses TRBV27 with TRBJ1-6, with no clear D. Germline V CDR1 and CDR2: MNHEY, SMNVEV (reference sequence). The CDR3 sequence is 13 residues long. Trimming took off 3 bases at V and 7 bases at J, with 7 bases between the two ends. DNA for the CDR3: TGTGCCAGCAGTTTCTGGGGAAATTCACCCCTCCACTTT. Translating it yields CASSFWGNSPLHF.

This clone has more than one count but fewer than ten. This chain uses TRBV21-1 with TRBJ1-2. TRBV21-1 is a pseudogene locus. The CDR3 consists of 17 residues. CDR3 bases: TGTGCCAGCAGCTACTCGGGACGGCGGAACATGAACTATGGCTACACCTTC. Translation gives CASSYSGRRNMNYGYTF.

The CDR3 DNA follows: TGCAGCGCCATAGAACAGGGGAGCGGTTCACCCCTCCACTTT. Its translation: CSAIEQGSGSPLHF. The V call is TRBV29-1, the J call TRBJ1-6, with 7 bases that match TRBD1. The CDR3 runs to 14 residues. The V and J ends lost 7 bases and 9 bases, in that order; junction bases with no gene match: 12. Germline CDR1 is SQVTM and CDR2 is ANQGSEA.

In this sample, this clone turned up a few times. The chain uses TRBV19 and TRBJ1-5; 8 nucleotides agree with TRBD1. Losses at the gene ends were 5 bases for V and 4 bases for J; bases not matched to a gene: 7. The CDR3 contains 15 residues. CDR1 and CDR2 (germline): LNHDA, SQIVND (reference sequence). As DNA, the CDR3 is TGTGCCAGTAGTCCCCCGGACAGGGATAATCAGCCCCAGCATTTT. Its translation: CASSPPDRDNQPQHF.

The chain uses TRBV15 and TRBJ2-7; 8 bases agree with TRBD1. The CDR3 length is 14 residues. With V trimmed by 1 base and J by 1 base, 0 bases remained unmatched. Germline V gene data show CDR1 as LNHNV and CDR2 as YYDKDF (reference sequence). CDR3 bases: TGTGCCACCAGCAGAGGGACAGGGTCCTACGAGCAGTACTTC. Its protein product is CATSRGTGSYEQYF. The entire variable domain, with the rest obtained from reference TRBV15 and TRBJ2-7, is as follows: DAMVIQNPRYQVTQFGKPVTLSCSQTLNHNVMYWYQQKSSQAPKLLFHYYDKDFNNEADTPDNFQSRRPNTSFCFLDIRSPGLGDTAMYLCATSRGTGSYEQYFGPGTRLTVT.

This chain connects TRBV5-1 to TRBJ2-7, with TRBD2 as a possible D gene (5 bases). Between the trimmed V and J ends, which lost 5 bases and 2 bases, there was a span of 17 bases. Germline V gives CDR1 SGHRS, CDR2 YFSETQ. There are 15 residues in the CDR3. Here the CDR3 DNA reads TGCGCCAGCAGTTTTTACTTGGACTCAACCTACGAGCAGTACTTC. Its translation is CASSFYLDSTYEQYF.

V gene TRBV18 combines with J gene TRBJ1-1; D possibly corresponds to TRBD1 (5 bases). Trimming pared 0 bases from V and 0 bases from J, leaving 20 bases between. The CDR3 extends over 19 amino acids. From germline, CDR1 is KGHSH and CDR2 LQKENI. The CDR3 sequence: CASSPPFRGREPMNTEAFF. As DNA, the CDR3 is TGTGCCAGCTCACCACCGTTTAGGGGCCGGGAGCCCATGAACACTGAAGCTTTCTTT.

The chain combines TRBV10-3 with TRBJ1-1; tentatively, D is TRBD1 (5 bases). V dropped 10 bases and J dropped 6 bases, with 18 bases sitting between them. The CDR3 consists of 13 residues. Germline V gene lookup returns CDR1 ENHRY and CDR2 SYGVKD. The CDR3 nucleotides are TGTGCCACCCAGGCGGGGGAAGGGTCTGAAGCTTTCTTT. Translated: CATQAGEGSEAFF.

J is TRBJ2-7 and V is TRBV12-5; D perhaps matches TRBD2 (5 bases). Germline V gene sequence: CDR1 LGHNT, CDR2 FRNRAP. CDR3 length equals 12 residues. Trimming left V 1 base short and J 11 bases short, with 12 bases between. The CDR3 region has the DNA TGTGCTAGTGGTTTGGGGCCCGGGCGGGAGTACTTC. Protein sequence: CASGLGPGREYF.

The chain combines TRBV7-2 with TRBJ2-7; tentative D call: TRBD2 (6 bases). The CDR3 totals 15 residues. V was shortened by 5 bases and J by 1 base, with 15 bases between the two germline ends. Germline V gene lookup returns CDR1 SGHTA and CDR2 FQGNSA. The CDR3 here is CASSLDSGLSYEQYF. The CDR3 region has the DNA TGTGCCAGCAGCCTTGACAGCGGACTATCCTACGAGCAGTACTTC.

V is TRBV9 and J is TRBJ2-6; TRBD1 aligns across 10 bases. CDR3 length: 20 residues. V lost 4 bases to trimming and J lost 2 bases; unmatched junction nucleotides: 15. Germline values: CDR1 SGDLS, CDR2 YYNGEE. The CDR3 protein is CASSPLPGQGLEPGANVLTF. Here the CDR3 DNA reads TGTGCCAGCAGCCCCCTTCCGGGACAGGGGCTAGAGCCTGGGGCCAACGTCCTGACTTTC. Full variable domain (outside the CDR3, taken from reference TRBV9 and TRBJ2-6): DSGVTQTPKHLITATGQRVTLRCSPRSGDLSVYWYQQSLDQGLQFLIQYYNGEERAKGNILERFSAQQFPDLHSELNLSSLELGDSALYFCASSPLPGQGLEPGANVLTFGAGSRLTVL.

This sequence joins TRBV4-2 and TRBJ2-1, with TRBD2 matching 9 bases. Trimming removed 2 bases from V and 5 bases from J; junction bases left unmatched: 7. The CDR3 is 16 amino acids. Germline CDR1 LGHNA, CDR2 YNFKEQ. The CDR3: CASSQLSGSGHNEQFF. CDR3 sequence (DNA): TGTGCCAGCAGCCAACTTAGCGGGAGTGGCCACAATGAGCAGTTCTTC.